One and the same sample provided the 27 T cell receptor beta chains below, sequenced in a study of blood T cell repertoires in COVID-19. Profiling relied on immunoSEQ multiplex PCR, and the TCRdb table lists in-frame clones only, not all of them. The data contain approximately 240,000 clones, around 91% of them seen just once; the ten biggest clones take up roughly 3.7%. Input material: PBMCs or T cells enriched from blood (not recorded which). These TCRs come from a woman between 18 and 29 years old in a cohort exposed to, infected with or recovered from COVID-19 (not recorded which).

CDR3 bases: TGTGCCAGCTCACCTCGGGGGGGGATGAACACTGAAGCTTTCTTT. Encoded protein: CASSPRGGMNTEAFF. The J gene is TRBJ1-1, the V gene TRBV18; the D gene is possibly TRBD1 (5 bases). CDR1 and CDR2 from the germline V gene are KGHSH and LQKENI. V shed 3 bases and J shed 0 bases, with 11 bases lying between them. There are 15 residues in the CDR3.

The gene calls are TRBV27 and TRBJ1-1; D is perhaps TRBD1 (5 bases). Per the germline V gene, CDR1 is MNHEY and CDR2 is SMNVEV (reference sequence). V was trimmed by 4 bases and J by 5 bases, leaving 14 bases between them. The CDR3 is made up of 14 amino acids. The DNA of the CDR3 is TGTGCCAGCAGTTCAATACAGGTGGGAACTGAAGCTTTCTTT. Its protein is CASSSIQVGTEAFF.

This rearrangement joins TRBV3-1 (or the pseudogene TRBV3-2) to TRBJ2-3, with TRBD2 matching 15 bases. CDR3 length: 18 amino acids. V lost 5 bases and J lost 2; bases outside the gene matches: 8. Germline CDR1 LGHDT, CDR2 YNNKEL (reference sequence). The DNA for the CDR3 is TGTGCCAGCAGCGCTCCCGGGACTAGCGGGGGGACCACAGATACGCAGTATTTT. Its translation is CASSAPGTSGGTTDTQYF.

This clone was picked up one time. This chain connects TRBV7-9 to TRBJ2-3, with D hard to call. Trimming pared 6 bases from V and 4 bases from J, leaving 8 bases between. Per germline, CDR1 SEHNR and CDR2 FQNEAQ (reference sequence). The CDR3 extends over 12 amino acids. The DNA of the CDR3 is TGTGCCAGCAGTTCCACATCAGATACGCAGTATTTT. This encodes CASSSTSDTQYF.

The J gene is TRBJ1-1, the V gene TRBV13; D is unresolved. Germline V lookup: CDR1 PRHDT, CDR2 FYEKMQ (reference sequence). Trimming shortened V by 5 bases and J by 0 bases, and 7 bases separated the two germline ends. The CDR3 has 13 amino acids. The CDR3 DNA sequence: TGTGCCAGCAGCCTTCAGGTGAACACTGAAGCTTTCTTT. It encodes CASSLQVNTEAFF.

V gene TRBV7-9 combines with J gene TRBJ1-1, with D hard to call. CDR1 is SEHNR, CDR2 FQNEAQ, per germline (reference sequence). Trimming stripped 5 bases from V and 1 base from J, with 8 bases between. CDR3 size: 13 residues. CDR3 sequence: CASSPQKNTEAFF. The CDR3 DNA sequence: TGTGCCAGCAGCCCCCAAAAGAACACTGAAGCTTTCTTT.

This clone was seen a single time. The V and J genes are TRBV13 and TRBJ2-1; D is uncertain. CDR1 is PRHDT and CDR2 is FYEKMQ in the germline V gene (reference sequence). V dropped 4 bases and J dropped 8 bases, with 12 bases sitting between them. The CDR3 totals 13 residues. The CDR3, as DNA: TGTGCCAGCAGCTCTGTAGCTCCCTATGAGCAGTTCTTC. Its translation is CASSSVAPYEQFF.

The chain carries TRBV9 and TRBJ2-2; TRBD2 agrees at 9 bases. The CDR3 sequence is 16 residues long. V was clipped by 0 bases and J by 1 base; unmatched bases: 1. Germline CDR1 reads SGDLS; CDR2 reads YYNGEE. DNA of the CDR3: TGTGCCAGCAGCGTAGCTAGCGGGGTGAACACCGGGGAGCTGTTTTTT. Residues: CASSVASGVNTGELFF. The full variable domain, its missing parts supplied by reference TRBV9 and TRBJ2-2, is DSGVTQTPKHLITATGQRVTLRCSPRSGDLSVYWYQQSLDQGLQFLIQYYNGEERAKGNILERFSAQQFPDLHSELNLSSLELGDSALYFCASSVASGVNTGELFFGEGSRLTVL.

V gene TRBV2 combines with J gene TRBJ2-1, with 10 positions matching TRBD1. The CDR3 is 15 amino acids. J lost 4 bases, V lost 5 bases, and 5 bases had no gene match. Germline V gene sequence: CDR1 SNHLY, CDR2 FYNNEI. The CDR3 DNA follows: TGTGCCAGCAGTCATGGACAGGGGGAGTACAATGAGCAGTTCTTC. It specifies CASSHGQGEYNEQFF.

This sequence joins TRBV7-2 and TRBJ2-3; D possibly corresponds to TRBD2 (5 bases). This CDR3 is built from 16 residues. Per germline, CDR1 SGHTA and CDR2 FQGNSA. Trimming shortened V by 1 base and J by 0 bases, and 11 bases separated the two germline ends. This chain's CDR3 is CASSLVASGSTDTQYF. As DNA, the CDR3 is TGTGCCAGCAGCTTAGTGGCCAGCGGTAGCACAGATACGCAGTATTTT.

The J gene is TRBJ2-1, the V gene TRBV24-1; 7 nucleotides align to TRBD1. The CDR3 runs to 15 residues. Trimming at V came to 4 bases and at J to 10 bases, leaving 12 bases not matched to a gene. From germline, CDR1 is KGHDR and CDR2 SFDVKD. The CDR3 DNA reads TGTGCCACCAGTGACCCCTCGACAGGGCTCGAAGAGCAGTTCTTC. Protein product: CATSDPSTGLEEQFF.

The chain employs TRBV6-5 and TRBJ2-7; tentative D call: TRBD1 (5 bases). V dropped 8 bases and J dropped 4 bases, with 12 bases sitting between them. The germline V gene encodes CDR1 MNHEY and CDR2 SVGAGI. The CDR3 runs to 12 residues. CDR3 DNA sequence: TGTGCCAGCGAAGGGGTGACTTACGAGCAGTACTTC. Translated: CASEGVTYEQYF.

This chain joins TRBV13 and TRBJ2-7; D may be TRBD2 (5 bases). Trimming removed 5 bases at V and 2 bases at J, with 10 bases between. From germline, CDR1 is PRHDT and CDR2 FYEKMQ (reference sequence). The CDR3 contains 13 residues. CDR3 in amino acids: CASSPRVTYEQYF. For the CDR3, the DNA is TGTGCCAGCAGCCCGAGGGTTACCTACGAGCAGTACTTC.

The V gene is TRBV30, the J gene TRBJ1-2, with a possible D match to TRBD1 (6 bases). Looked up from germline, CDR1 is GTSNPN and CDR2 is SVGIG (reference sequence). The CDR3 length is 12 residues. Trimming removed 1 base at V and 8 bases at J, with 11 bases between. CDR3 sequence reads: CAWSGSGVGYTF. In DNA, the CDR3 is TGTGCCTGGAGTGGTTCAGGGGTCGGCTACACCTTC.

This clone was counted once. CDR3 protein: CASTDNPAGGYNEQFF. The DNA of the CDR3 is TGCGCCAGCACCGACAATCCAGCGGGGGGCTACAATGAGCAGTTCTTC. The rearrangement joins TRBV10-1 to TRBJ2-1, with 9 positions matching TRBD2. The CDR3 is 16 amino acids. J lost 3 bases, V lost 7 bases, and 10 bases had no gene match. Per the germline V gene, CDR1 is WNHNN and CDR2 is SYGVQD (reference sequence).

This clone occurred once. The chain couples TRBV27 to TRBJ2-7; D is possibly TRBD2 (6 bases). The CDR3 spans 16 residues. V lost 6 bases, J lost 2 bases, and 20 bases lay in between. Germline V gene sequence: CDR1 MNHEY, CDR2 SMNVEV (reference sequence). CDR3 nucleotide sequence: TGTGCCAGCAGCTTAACCCCCGCTAGCGCTCCCTACGAGCAGTACTTC. Its protein is CASSLTPASAPYEQYF.

The J gene is TRBJ2-2, the V gene TRBV9; 7 bases align to TRBD2. The V segment lost 0 bases and the J segment 3 bases; nucleotides outside the gene matches: 14. CDR3 length: 19 amino acids. CDR1 SGDLS and CDR2 YYNGEE come from the germline V gene. CDR3 sequence (DNA): TGTGCCAGCAGCGTAGATTGGACGGGGCGGGAGAGGGACACCGGGGAGCTGTTTTTT. This encodes CASSVDWTGRERDTGELFF.

This chain uses TRBV19 with TRBJ1-5; D is unclear. The V gene's germline CDR1 is LNHDA and CDR2 SQIVND (reference sequence). The CDR3 covers 13 residues. V dropped 7 bases and J dropped 6 bases, with 13 bases sitting between them. As DNA, the CDR3 is TGTGCCAGTACAGGCCAGGTGGGTCAGCCCCAGCATTTT. This codes for CASTGQVGQPQHF.

The table lists this clone with a count of one. This CDR3 is CASRDRGFSPLHF. CDR3 nucleotide sequence: TGTGCCAGCAGGGACAGGGGGTTTTCACCCCTCCACTTT. The rearrangement links TRBV2 to TRBJ1-6, with TRBD1 matching over 10 bases. Germline V gene sequence: CDR1 SNHLY, CDR2 FYNNEI. This CDR3 is built from 13 residues. The junction had 2 bases not matched to a gene; V was cut back by 6 bases and J by 9 bases. The full variable domain, rest sourced from reference TRBV2 and TRBJ1-6, is EPEVTQTPSHQVTQMGQEVILRCVPISNHLYFYWYRQILGQKVEFLVSFYNNEISEKSEIFDDQFSVERPDGSNFTLKIRSTKLEDSAMYFCASRDRGFSPLHFGNGTRLTVT.

V and J are TRBV27 and TRBJ1-2; D not certain. This CDR3 comprises 14 residues. Trimming shortened V by 5 bases and J by 3 bases, and 13 bases separated the two germline ends. Germline V gives CDR1 MNHEY, CDR2 SMNVEV (reference sequence). CDR3: CASSETGLDYGYTF. Written as DNA, the CDR3 is TGTGCCAGCAGTGAAACCGGTCTAGACTATGGCTACACCTTC.

The J gene is TRBJ2-2, the V gene TRBV6-5; tentatively, D is TRBD2 (6 bases). Germline V gene data show CDR1 as MNHEY and CDR2 as SVGAGI. The V and J ends lost 6 bases and 0 bases respectively, with 11 bases between them. The CDR3 extends over 15 amino acids. CDR3 sequence (DNA): TGTGCCAGCAGACCCGGGACTGCGAACACCGGGGAGCTGTTTTTT. Translation: CASRPGTANTGELFF.

The chain is built from TRBV11-1 and TRBJ1-4; 8 bases fit TRBD1. Losses at the gene ends were 5 bases for V and 7 bases for J; bases not matched to a gene: 9. The CDR3 has 15 amino acids. Germline-derived CDR1 and CDR2 are SGHAT and FQDESV (reference sequence). Here the CDR3 DNA reads TGTGCCAGCAGCCCACGGGACAGGACGGCTGAAAAACTGTTTTTT. Translating gives CASSPRDRTAEKLFF.

This clone is a singleton in its sample. The CDR3, as DNA: TGTGCCAGCAGCTTAGGGACAGGGGCGCCCCAGCATTTT. Its protein is CASSLGTGAPQHF. The V call is TRBV5-5, the J call TRBJ1-5, with TRBD1 matching 10 bases. J was trimmed by 9 bases and V by 2 bases; bases with no gene match: 2. The CDR3 spans 13 residues. CDR1 is SGHKS and CDR2 is YYEKEE in the germline V gene (reference sequence). Based on the CDR3 plus reference TRBV5-5 and TRBJ1-5, the full variable domain is DAGVTQSPTHLIKTRGQQVTLRCSPISGHKSVSWYQQVLGQGPQFIFQYYEKEERGRGNFPDRFSARQFPNYSSELNVNALLLGDSALYLCASSLGTGAPQHFGDGTRLSIL.

This clone was seen a single time. The CDR3 region is CASFSGTGRMNTEAFF. The CDR3 nucleotides read TGTGCCAGCTTCTCCGGGACAGGGAGAATGAACACTGAAGCTTTCTTT. This chain links TRBV18 with TRBJ1-1; 9 positions match TRBD1. Germline CDR1 KGHSH, CDR2 LQKENI. The CDR3 is 16 residues long. The V segment lost 7 bases and the J segment 0 bases; nucleotides outside the gene matches: 9.

The V and J genes are TRBV6-5 and TRBJ2-7, with D possibly being TRBD2 (6 bases). CDR1 MNHEY and CDR2 SVGAGI come from the germline V gene. The CDR3 is made up of 12 amino acids. V dropped 2 bases and J dropped 5 bases, with 7 bases sitting between them. The CDR3: CASSYGGNEQYF. The CDR3 DNA reads as TGTGCCAGCAGTTACGGAGGGAACGAGCAGTACTTC.

The V gene is TRBV6-5, the J gene TRBJ1-5; no clear D gene. Germline V gene sequence: CDR1 MNHEY, CDR2 SVGAGI. The V end lost 4 bases, the J end lost 3 bases, and 10 bases lay between the germline ends. The CDR3 contains 14 residues. The CDR3 sequence is CASSSGSFNQPQHF. The CDR3 DNA sequence: TGTGCCAGCAGTTCCGGGAGTTTCAATCAGCCCCAGCATTTT.

The V call is TRBV4-1, the J call TRBJ1-2, with TRBD1 matching 9 bases. V gave up 3 bases and J gave up 3 bases; unmatched junction bases: 14. CDR1 is MGHRA and CDR2 is YSYEKL in the germline V gene. This CDR3 spans 18 amino acids. CDR3 loop: CASSHTGQGLRWDYGYTF. CDR3 nucleotide sequence: TGCGCCAGCAGCCATACTGGACAGGGGTTAAGGTGGGACTATGGCTACACCTTC.